This T cell receptor (beta chain) appears in the sequencing data of a study of CD8+ T cells in alopecia areata. Study at large: The study gave treated patients oral tofacitinib at 5 to 10 mg twice daily.

Whole-study findings and limits: As there was one nonresponder, how baseline CD8+ expansion relates to response remains uncertain. During tofacitinib treatment, many expanded lesional clones remained in scalp and blood.

In germline, CDR1 is LGHNA, CDR2 YNFKEQ. This CDR3 is 15 amino acids long. With 5 bases removed from V and 6 bases from J, the gap between germline ends came to 19 bases. Extracted from the samples, RNA was reverse transcribed into cDNA to serve as the sequencing template. Measured with immunoSEQ multiplex PCR; TCRdb has only the in-frame clones, and not every one. The sample gives more than 200,000 clones, over 60% of which show up once; more than 3.5% is in the top ten. Described treatment: oral pan-JAK inhibitor, 5-10 mg twice daily. A remark on this clone: Its antigen is unidentified.

This chain links TRBV4-2 with TRBJ1-1; weak D call: TRBD1 (5 bases). This clonotype originated in a human donor with alopecia areata. Sequenced here: CD4+ T cells sorted from blood, sampled at week 4, from a patient treated with tofacitinib. DNA for the CDR3: TGTGCCAGCAGCTACACCACCGAGGGAGGGGCTGAAGCTTTCTTT. Amino acid sequence: CASSYTTEGGAEAFF.